This TCR beta chain was identified during a study of cytomegalovirus exposure and HLA in healthy donors. Findings and limits, study-wide: Investigators reported over 150 TCR beta chains as tied to cytomegalovirus. Reported performance of the classifier showed diagnosis of cytomegalovirus status with high specificity and sensitivity. Specific recognition of CMV antigens was confirmed in vitro for a few chains (all CMV-associated).

Concerning this clone: Its antigen is still unknown.

The donors were part of the validation cohort of 120 or so subjects. That cohort was separate from the first cohort, which comprised fewer than 800 subjects. Some clones are missing from TCRdb's copy, which holds only in-frame ones; the method was immunoSEQ multiplex PCR. The repertoire holds 130,000 to 150,000 clones, with 84% as singletons. Germline values: CDR1 MNHEY, CDR2 SVGAGI. Trimming pared 0 bases from V and 1 base from J, leaving 8 bases between. The CDR3 runs 15 residues. Input material: PBMCs. This clonotype was obtained from a woman aged 30 to 39 in good health and CMV-seronegative. V and J are TRBV6-5 and TRBJ2-3, with D maybe TRBD1 (6 bases). In DNA form, the CDR3 reads TGTGCCAGCAGTTACTCGGCAGGGGGCACAGATACGCAGTATTTT. Its protein product is CASSYSAGGTDTQYF.